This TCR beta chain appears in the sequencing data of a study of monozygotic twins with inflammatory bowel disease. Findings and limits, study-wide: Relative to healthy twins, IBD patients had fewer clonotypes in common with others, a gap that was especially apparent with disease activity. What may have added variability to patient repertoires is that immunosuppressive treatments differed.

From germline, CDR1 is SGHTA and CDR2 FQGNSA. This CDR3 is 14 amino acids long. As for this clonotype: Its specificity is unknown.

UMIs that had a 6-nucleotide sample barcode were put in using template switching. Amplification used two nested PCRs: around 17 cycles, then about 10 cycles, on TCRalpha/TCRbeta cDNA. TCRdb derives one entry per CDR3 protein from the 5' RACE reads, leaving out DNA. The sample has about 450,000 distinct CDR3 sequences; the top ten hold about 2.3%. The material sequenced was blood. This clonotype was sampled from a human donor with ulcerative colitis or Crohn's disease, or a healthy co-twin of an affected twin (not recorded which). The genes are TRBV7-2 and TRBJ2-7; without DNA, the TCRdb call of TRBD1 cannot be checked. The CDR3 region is CASSFLGPGPEQYF.